These 16 T cell receptor beta chains originate from one sample sequenced in a study of T-cell reconstitution after alpha-beta-depleted transplantation in children. Preparation of the TCRbeta library was carried out with unique molecular identifiers. One entry per CDR3 protein, called by TCRdb with MiXCR from the PCR reads. The sample yields under 300,000 distinct CDR3 sequences, 9.7% seen once. The sequenced sample was PBMCs from the stem cell graft donor, obtained from the stem cell graft. These receptors all stem from a human donor who donated a stem cell graft to a child with SCID.

This clonotype was seen once. Since a much larger clone is just one base distant, this may be a read error. V and J are TRBV7-9 and TRBJ1-2; 7 bases match TRBD1. CDR3 length: 14 amino acids. The V gene's germline CDR1 is SEHNR and CDR2 FQNEAQ (reference sequence). The CDR3 DNA is TGTGCCAGCAGCTTCCGGGACAGACCCTATGGCGACACCTTC. Its translation: CASSFRDRPYGDTF.

This clonotype was detected ten times or more. The rearrangement uses TRBV20-1 and TRBJ1-1; D unclear. V shed 5 bases and J shed 5 bases, with 15 bases lying between them. Germline V lookup: CDR1 DFQATT, CDR2 SNEGSKA (reference sequence). CDR3 length: 13 amino acids. Here the CDR3 reads CSAALELETEAFF. The DNA for the CDR3 is TGCAGTGCTGCCCTCGAGTTGGAAACTGAAGCTTTCTTT.

The table lists this clonotype with many counts. The chain uses TRBV5-1 and TRBJ2-5; D is uncertain. This CDR3 spans 17 amino acids. Trimming removed 5 bases from V and 3 bases from J, with 23 bases in between. From germline, CDR1 is SGHRS and CDR2 YFSETQ. For the CDR3, the DNA is TGCGCCAGCAGAGAAGTCGGGCTCCAGTCGCGAAAAGAGACCCAGTACTTC. It is translated as CASREVGLQSRKETQYF.

This clonotype has a count of ten or more. The gene calls are TRBV5-1 and TRBJ1-6; no definite D call. The V gene's germline CDR1 is SGHRS and CDR2 YFSETQ. The CDR3 spans 16 residues. V was trimmed by 0 bases and J by 2 bases, leaving 9 bases between them. The CDR3 region is CASSLVATTYNSPLHF. In DNA form, the CDR3 reads TGCGCCAGCAGCTTGGTAGCGACAACCTATAATTCACCCCTCCACTTT. Together with reference TRBV5-1 and TRBJ1-6, the CDR3 gives the full variable domain: KAGVTQTPRYLIKTRGQQVTLSCSPISGHRSVSWYQQTPGQGLQFLFEYFSETQRNKGNFPGRFSGRQFSNSRSEMNVSTLELGDSALYLCASSLVATTYNSPLHFGNGTRLTVT.

This clonotype was detected ten times or more. The V and J genes are TRBV10-3 and TRBJ2-1, with D uncertain. The germline gives CDR1 ENHRY, CDR2 SYGVKD. Between the trimmed V and J ends, which lost 5 bases and 7 bases, there was a span of 12 bases. The CDR3 has 13 residues. CDR3 bases: TGTGCCATCAGTAACCCCGCTGGAAATGAGCAGTTCTTC. It codes for CAISNPAGNEQFF.

This clonotype was found many times. This sequence joins TRBV9 and TRBJ1-2, with a tentative D call TRBD1 (5 bases). The ends were cut back, 4 bases at V and 0 bases at J, with 13 bases in the middle. The CDR3 spans 15 residues. Germline V gives CDR1 SGDLS, CDR2 YYNGEE. CDR3 region: CASSTGTTANYGYTF. The CDR3 bases are TGTGCCAGCAGCACGGGGACGACAGCTAACTATGGCTACACCTTC. Filled out from reference TRBV9 and TRBJ1-2, the complete variable domain reads DSGVTQTPKHLITATGQRVTLRCSPRSGDLSVYWYQQSLDQGLQFLIQYYNGEERAKGNILERFSAQQFPDLHSELNLSSLELGDSALYFCASSTGTTANYGYTFGSGTRLTVV.

This clonotype was seen at least ten times. V and J are TRBV25-1 and TRBJ2-1; D might be TRBD2 (6 bases). Germline CDR1 MGHDK, CDR2 SYGVNS. The CDR3 totals 14 residues. V was pared by 9 bases and J by 5 bases, with 17 bases between. CDR3 protein: CASGGAGDHNEQFF. Here the CDR3 DNA reads TGTGCCAGTGGCGGGGCAGGAGACCACAATGAGCAGTTCTTC.

This clonotype was observed many times. The CDR3 nucleotides read TGTGCCAGCAGCCAAGAATCAGGGGCCGTCCAGCCCCAGCATTTT. As protein: CASSQESGAVQPQHF. The chain links TRBV4-2 to TRBJ1-5; tentative D call: TRBD1 (6 bases). Trimming left V 0 bases short and J 7 bases short, with 13 bases between. The CDR3 spans 15 residues. Looked up from germline, CDR1 is LGHNA and CDR2 is YNFKEQ.

This clonotype appeared a few times. The chain carries TRBV27 and TRBJ2-3; TRBD2 matches at 10 bases. The germline gives CDR1 MNHEY, CDR2 SMNVEV (reference sequence). The trim removed 4 bases at V and 2 bases at J, leaving 9 bases unmatched. CDR3 length: 17 residues. DNA of the CDR3: TGTGCCAGCAGTTCGACCCCTCTAGCGGGGGTCACAGATACGCAGTATTTT. It encodes CASSSTPLAGVTDTQYF.

This clonotype has a count of ten or more. The chain recombines TRBV12-3 or TRBV12-4 with TRBJ1-4; D gene uncertain. This CDR3 has 14 residues. V lost 7 bases and J 4 bases, leaving 13 bases between the germline ends. The CDR3 nucleotides read TGTGCCAGCACCCTAACAAGGGATAATGAAAAACTGTTTTTT. Translated: CASTLTRDNEKLFF.

This clonotype was seen at least ten times. The CDR3 spells CSARTPGDNSPLHF. The DNA of the CDR3 is TGCAGTGCTAGGACCCCGGGGGATAATTCACCCCTCCACTTT. The chain recombines TRBV20-1 with TRBJ1-6, with a tentative D call TRBD1 (5 bases). V lost 3 bases and J lost 5, with 11 bases in between. The CDR3 is made up of 14 amino acids. Germline CDR1 is DFQATT and CDR2 is SNEGSKA (reference sequence).

This clonotype has a handful of counts. J is TRBJ2-2 and V is TRBV20-1; D remains unclear. CDR1 is DFQATT and CDR2 is SNEGSKA in the germline V gene (reference sequence). This CDR3 has 15 residues. Deletions cut 3 bases from V and 1 base from J, with 12 bases between. The DNA of the CDR3 is TGCAGTGCTAGCGCAGGAGCCAAGAACACCGGGGAGCTGTTTTTT. Its translation: CSASAGAKNTGELFF.

This clonotype was observed at least ten times. This rearrangement joins TRBV6-2 or TRBV6-3 to TRBJ2-7, with D unresolved. The germline CDR1 and CDR2 sequences are MNHEY and SVGEGT. The CDR3 consists of 14 residues. The ends were cut back, 0 bases at V and 2 bases at J, with 8 bases in the middle. CDR3 bases: TGTGCCAGCAGTTACTCCCGGTACACCTACGAGCAGTACTTC. Translation gives CASSYSRYTYEQYF.

This clonotype was picked up many times. This chain joins TRBV5-1 and TRBJ2-2, with D unclear. The germline V and J ends were trimmed by 3 bases and 8 bases, with 17 bases remaining between them. Germline CDR1 reads SGHRS; CDR2 reads YFSETQ. The CDR3 spans 15 residues. The CDR3 sequence: CASSSLGSTMGELFF. The CDR3 bases are TGCGCCAGCAGCTCGCTCGGGTCCACGATGGGGGAGCTGTTTTTT. The full variable domain, its missing parts supplied by reference TRBV5-1 and TRBJ2-2, is KAGVTQTPRYLIKTRGQQVTLSCSPISGHRSVSWYQQTPGQGLQFLFEYFSETQRNKGNFPGRFSGRQFSNSRSEMNVSTLELGDSALYLCASSSLGSTMGELFFGEGSRLTVL.

This clonotype was observed at least ten times. The chain carries TRBV20-1 and TRBJ2-3; a weak D match, TRBD1 (7 bases). The CDR3 runs 13 residues. Germline V gene data show CDR1 as DFQATT and CDR2 as SNEGSKA (reference sequence). Trimming took off 5 bases at V and 4 bases at J, with 13 bases between the two ends. The CDR3 loop reads CSAGGTDADTQYF. CDR3 DNA: TGCAGTGCTGGCGGGACAGATGCAGATACGCAGTATTTT.

This clonotype was counted ten times or more. J is TRBJ1-1 and V is TRBV5-1, with D possibly being TRBD1 (6 bases). The CDR3 runs 16 residues. Looked up from germline, CDR1 is SGHRS and CDR2 is YFSETQ. V shed 3 bases and J shed 4 bases, with 19 bases lying between them. The CDR3 sequence: CASSSRASAGATEAFF. The DNA of the CDR3 is TGCGCCAGCAGCTCCCGGGCCTCCGCGGGGGCCACTGAAGCTTTCTTT.